The text below deals with one T cell receptor (beta chain). This sample was included in a study of blood T cell repertoires in COVID-19. Looking at the study overall: Collection of acute and convalescent COVID-19 samples took place in the United States, Italy and Spain. In each case, the material was cDNA or gDNA derived from T cells, B-cell-depleted T cells, or PBMCs.

The data were produced by immunoSEQ multiplex PCR, yet TCRdb's version contains in-frame clones alone and is incomplete. The sample has 200,000 to 250,000 clones, approximately 80% seen once. This CDR3 has 14 residues. Looked up from germline, CDR1 is SQVTM and CDR2 is ANQGSEA. V was cut by 6 bases and J by 0 bases, with 12 bases left in between. This receptor was obtained from a woman of 80 years or more with acute or convalescent COVID-19. Source material: peripheral blood. The V gene is TRBV29-1, the J gene TRBJ1-3; D is perhaps TRBD1 (6 bases). The CDR3 bases are TGCAGCGTGGACCCGACAGGCTCTGGAAACACCATATATTTT. Its protein is CSVDPTGSGNTIYF.